These 14 T cell receptor beta chains originate from one sample sequenced in a study of blood T cell repertoires in COVID-19. Generated by immunoSEQ multiplex PCR, the TCRdb table keeps only in-frame clones and is missing some. The sample gives about 82,000 clones, about 83% of which show up once; 17% is in the top ten. What was sequenced was peripheral blood. The source of these receptors is an older woman with acute or convalescent COVID-19.

The CDR3, as DNA: TGTGCCAGCAGTTTCGTCCCTGTCCAAGAGACCCAGTACTTC. Translated: CASSFVPVQETQYF. This sequence joins TRBV6-6 and TRBJ2-5, with D uncertain. Trimming left V 4 bases short and J 1 base short, with 10 bases between. Germline CDR1 is MNHNY and CDR2 is SVGAGI (reference sequence). The CDR3 consists of 14 residues.

The chain is built from TRBV29-1 and TRBJ1-1, with TRBD1 matching 8 bases. V trimming: 7 bases; J trimming: 3 bases; junction bases outside the gene matches: 7. Germline CDR1 SQVTM, CDR2 ANQGSEA. The CDR3 covers 13 residues. The CDR3 nucleotides read TGCAGCGGGGGACAGGTTGGCGACACTGAAGCTTTCTTT. Its protein is CSGGQVGDTEAFF.

The rearrangement links TRBV24-1 to TRBJ2-1, with 7 bases identical to TRBD1. This CDR3 is built from 16 residues. CDR1 KGHDR and CDR2 SFDVKD come from the germline V gene. With 3 bases clipped from V and 5 bases from J, the junction kept 9 bases outside the gene matches. CDR3 nucleotide sequence: TGTGCCACCAGTGATCCACGACAGGGTGCCGACAATGAGCAGTTCTTC. Encoded protein: CATSDPRQGADNEQFF.

This clone has only one observation. The chain links TRBV11-2 to TRBJ1-1, with 8 bases aligning to TRBD1. The junction had 5 bases not matched to a gene; V was cut back by 5 bases and J by 0 bases. The CDR3 loop spans 15 amino acids. The germline CDR1 and CDR2 sequences are SGHAT and FQNNGV. CDR3 sequence: CASSVQGAMNTEAFF. The CDR3 bases are TGTGCCAGCAGCGTCCAGGGGGCGATGAACACTGAAGCTTTCTTT.

V gene TRBV4-1 combines with J gene TRBJ1-6, with unresolved D. In germline, CDR1 is MGHRA, CDR2 YSYEKL. Trimming cost V 1 base and J 0 bases, with 10 bases left between them. This CDR3 region has 17 residues. CDR3 amino acids: CASSQGGGRSYNSPLHF. The CDR3 DNA follows: TGCGCCAGCAGCCAAGGGGGAGGGCGCTCCTATAATTCACCCCTCCACTTT.

The chain recombines TRBV7-2 with TRBJ1-1; 7 bases fit TRBD1. The CDR3 spans 17 residues. The junction had 11 bases not matched to a gene; V was cut back by 0 bases and J by 4 bases. Germline V gene sequence: CDR1 SGHTA, CDR2 FQGNSA. As DNA, the CDR3 is TGTGCCAGCAGCTTAGCGGGGGTTAAAGCAGGGGGCACTGAAGCTTTCTTT. Its protein is CASSLAGVKAGGTEAFF.

This clone came up once. This chain joins TRBV28 and TRBJ1-1; D is possibly TRBD1 (5 bases). The V gene's germline CDR1 is MDHEN and CDR2 SYDVKM. This CDR3 is 16 amino acids long. V shed 3 bases and J shed 3 bases, with 17 bases lying between them. Written as DNA, the CDR3 is TGTGCCAGCAGTTTTTATACAGGTTTAGGGTACACTGAAGCTTTCTTT. As protein: CASSFYTGLGYTEAFF.

The chain joins TRBV7-2 to TRBJ1-6; D unclear. CDR1 SGHTA and CDR2 FQGNSA come from the germline V gene. Trimming took off 1 base at V and 13 bases at J, with 8 bases between the two ends. The CDR3 is 12 amino acids. The CDR3 DNA sequence: TGTGCCAGCAGCTTAGACCTAGCCCCCCTCCACTTT. It translates to CASSLDLAPLHF.

The rearrangement joins TRBV10-3 to TRBJ1-3; D unclear. The V end lost 1 base, the J end lost 8 bases, and 12 bases lay between the germline ends. The CDR3 loop spans 14 amino acids. Germline CDR1 ENHRY, CDR2 SYGVKD. The CDR3 nucleotides read TGTGCCATCAGTGAGTGGTCGGGTGAGGACACCATATATTTT. As protein: CAISEWSGEDTIYF.

The genes are TRBV5-1 and TRBJ2-3, with TRBD2 identical over 9 bases. The CDR3 totals 16 residues. Looked up from germline, CDR1 is SGHRS and CDR2 is YFSETQ. J was trimmed by 4 bases and V by 0 bases; bases with no gene match: 6. The CDR3 DNA is TGCGCCAGCAGCTTGGCGGCTAGCGGGAAGGCAGATACGCAGTATTTT. Amino acids: CASSLAASGKADTQYF. Full variable domain (rest looked up from reference TRBV5-1 and TRBJ2-3): KAGVTQTPRYLIKTRGQQVTLSCSPISGHRSVSWYQQTPGQGLQFLFEYFSETQRNKGNFPGRFSGRQFSNSRSEMNVSTLELGDSALYLCASSLAASGKADTQYFGPGTRLTVL.

This clone was recorded once. One end of the junction does not line up with germline, which may come from a read error. The chain uses TRBV7-7 and TRBJ2-7, with 10 nucleotides matching TRBD1. The CDR3 contains 14 residues. Germline assignment: CDR1 SSHAT and CDR2 FNYEAQ (reference sequence). CDR3 nucleotide sequence: TGTGCTAGCAGCCCGGGACAGGGGTCGAGAGAGCAGTACTTC. Translation gives CASSPGQGSREQYF.

In this sample, this clone turned up once. V usage is TRBV29-1 and J usage is TRBJ1-5; maybe TRBD1 (5 bases). CDR1 is SQVTM, CDR2 ANQGSEA, per germline. The CDR3 length is 14 residues. Trimming took 7 bases from V and 2 from J, leaving 15 bases between them. The CDR3 DNA reads TGCAGCGCCATCCAGGGAGGGGGCAATCAGCCCCAGCATTTT. Translated: CSAIQGGGNQPQHF.

The chain carries TRBV9 and TRBJ2-2; 10 bases are a match to TRBD1. Germline-derived CDR1 and CDR2 are SGDLS and YYNGEE. This CDR3 has 16 residues. The J segment lost 7 bases and the V segment lost 4 bases, leaving 10 bases of the junction unmatched. This CDR3 is CASSPRQGAIGGELFF. For the CDR3, the DNA is TGTGCCAGCAGCCCGCGACAGGGGGCTATTGGCGGGGAGCTGTTTTTT.

The gene calls are TRBV5-1 and TRBJ2-6; D not certain. The CDR3 totals 15 residues. Germline values: CDR1 SGHRS, CDR2 YFSETQ. V lost 2 bases and J lost 1, with 7 bases in between. CDR3 sequence reads: CASSFSQSGANVLTF. CDR3 sequence (DNA): TGCGCCAGCAGCTTTTCGCAGTCTGGGGCCAACGTCCTGACTTTC.